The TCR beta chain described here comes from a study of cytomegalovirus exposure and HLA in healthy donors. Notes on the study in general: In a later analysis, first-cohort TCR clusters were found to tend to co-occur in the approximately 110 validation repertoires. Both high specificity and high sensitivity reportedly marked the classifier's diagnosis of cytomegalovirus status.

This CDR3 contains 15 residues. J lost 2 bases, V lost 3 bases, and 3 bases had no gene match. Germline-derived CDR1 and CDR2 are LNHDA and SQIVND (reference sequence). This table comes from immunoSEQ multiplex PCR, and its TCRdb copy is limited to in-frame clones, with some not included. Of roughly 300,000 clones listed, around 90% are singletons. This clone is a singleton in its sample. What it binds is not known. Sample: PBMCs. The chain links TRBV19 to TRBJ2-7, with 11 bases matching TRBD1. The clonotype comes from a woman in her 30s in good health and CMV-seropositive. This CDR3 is CASSIGQGAAYEQYF. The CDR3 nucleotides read TGTGCCAGTAGTATCGGACAGGGGGCTGCCTACGAGCAGTACTTC.